This paragraph covers one T cell receptor (beta chain) sequence. The data belong to a study of blood T cell repertoires in COVID-19. CDR3 length: 14 amino acids. CDR1 and CDR2 (germline): KGHSH, LQKENI. J lost 4 bases, V lost 3 bases, and 1 base had no gene match. Profiling relied on immunoSEQ multiplex PCR, and the TCRdb table lists in-frame clones only, not all of them. This table holds some 150,000 clones, more than 75% found once. The sequence came from a man in his forties or fifties with active COVID-19. Specimen: peripheral blood. This sequence joins TRBV18 and TRBJ2-2; 8 nucleotides match TRBD1. As DNA, the CDR3 is TGTGCCAGCTCACCTACAGGGGGCACCGGGGAGCTGTTTTTT. Translating gives CASSPTGGTGELFF.